The entry below gives a single T cell receptor (beta chain) sequence along with its context. Its antigen is undetermined. A junction end diverges from the germline sequence, so it may reflect a read error. Profiled with immunoSEQ multiplex PCR; TCRdb holds only in-frame clones, not every one. The table shows about 180,000 clones, with around 88% occurring only once. These data originate in a study of T cell responses to AZD1222 COVID-19 vaccine. Study results and caveats: Just a handful of AZD1222 recipients were seropositive at baseline. Repertoires were obtained solely post-peak T cell response. Vaccine-associated CD4 TCRs spanned spike, dominant at 160-218 and 743-854. A rise in Spike-specific TCR breadth and depth followed two AZD1222 doses.

Germline values: CDR1 LGHDT, CDR2 YNNKEL (reference sequence). The CDR3 spans 14 residues. J is TRBJ1-2 and V is TRBV3-1 (or the pseudogene TRBV3-2); D not certain. The sequence came from an adult who received the AZD1222 COVID-19 vaccine. Sequencing used peripheral blood, obtained 28 days after the second AZD1222 dose. In nucleotides, the CDR3 is TGTGCCAGCAGCCAAGTCTCGAATCCCCTTAAAATTGCCTTC. Its protein product is CASSQVSNPLKIAF.